The source of this T cell receptor (beta chain) is a study of cytomegalovirus exposure and HLA in healthy donors. Study summary: Among 150 million to 200 million T cells, an earlier analysis found 90 million to 130 million unique TCR beta sequences.

Remarks on this clone: Its antigen is not known.

This CDR3 region has 13 residues. The trim removed 7 bases at V and 2 bases at J, leaving 4 bases unmatched. Germline V gives CDR1 SQVTM, CDR2 ANQGSEA. PCR employed 60 Vbeta and 13 Jbeta primers. Method: immunoSEQ multiplex PCR; TCRdb's copy keeps in-frame clones and lacks some. This sample has approximately 220,000 clones, with just over 75% found just once. Findings and limits, study-wide: The HLA-A and HLA-B alleles of most subjects were reportedly predicted accurately from TCR beta sequences. Previous analysis showed most TCR beta V segments were productive about 87% or about 30% of the time. In vitro confirmation showed a few CMV-associated chains to be CMV antigen specific.

This sequence joins TRBV29-1 and TRBJ2-2; TRBD1 matches at 7 bases. The receptor comes from a man aged 18 to 35 in good health and CMV-seronegative. Sequenced input: PBMCs. The CDR3 coding sequence is TGCAGCGCTAAAGGGGGCAACACCGGGGAGCTGTTTTTT. Residues: CSAKGGNTGELFF.